This T cell receptor (beta chain) was captured in a study of T-cell memory formation after mild COVID-19. Study details: TCR clusters largely stayed donor specific. Whole-study results and caveats: Some responding clones appeared in pre-infection memory, suggesting cross-reactive memory joined. Day 15 to 85 contractors were CD4/CD8 balanced; later expanders leaned CD4+.

This clonotype has a count of ten or more. Its antigen is currently unknown. cDNA libraries for TCR alpha and TCR beta, carrying sample barcodes and UMIs, came from 5'RACE with constant-segment primers. MiXCR was run by TCRdb on the 5' RACE reads, yielding one entry per CDR3 protein. The table shows approximately 300,000 distinct CDR3 sequences, with around 8% occurring only once. CDR3 length: 14 amino acids. J lost 4 bases, V lost 5 bases, and 6 bases had no gene match. The germline gives CDR1 SGHAT, CDR2 FQNNGV. The sequencing input was PBMCs or a T cell subset sorted from them (not recorded which). The clonotype was recovered from a man between 18 and 35 years old who had mild COVID-19 (a few samples of this study predate the infection). Cell type and time point are not known. The genes are TRBV11-2 and TRBJ1-1; TRBD1 matches 8 bases. The CDR3 DNA sequence: TGTGCCAGCAGCGCCGCGGACAGGGTCACTGAAGCTTTCTTT. Its protein is CASSAADRVTEAFF.